This TCR beta chain was recovered during a study of T cells in Graves' hyperthyroidism and ophthalmopathy. Researchers took RNA transcripts and amplified the TCR beta CDR3 regions from them. HTBI primers were employed in a first-round RT-PCR of the TCR CDR3. Using its own MiXCR run on the multiplex PCR reads, TCRdb lists one record per CDR3 protein. The data hold some 300,000 distinct CDR3 sequences, with approximately 15% observed a single time. Patients were aged 18 to 65, had disease duration under 2 months, and had newly diagnosed hyperthyroidism. Criteria for exclusion of patients were uncontrolled infection, other autoimmune disease, pregnancy or lactation. Every diagnosis used clinical symptoms, serum thyroxine and TRAb, thyroid ultrasound and orbital computed tomography. This CDR3 is built from 13 residues. V was cut by 7 bases and J by 3 bases, with 9 bases left in between.

This TCR was recovered from a man aged 30 to 39 with Graves' hyperthyroidism. Sequenced material: blood. This chain connects TRBV12-3 or TRBV12-4 to TRBJ2-2; tentatively, D is TRBD2 (5 bases). For the CDR3, the DNA is TGTGCCAGCACCCTGAGGGACACCGGGGAGCTGTTTTTT. Translation gives CASTLRDTGELFF.